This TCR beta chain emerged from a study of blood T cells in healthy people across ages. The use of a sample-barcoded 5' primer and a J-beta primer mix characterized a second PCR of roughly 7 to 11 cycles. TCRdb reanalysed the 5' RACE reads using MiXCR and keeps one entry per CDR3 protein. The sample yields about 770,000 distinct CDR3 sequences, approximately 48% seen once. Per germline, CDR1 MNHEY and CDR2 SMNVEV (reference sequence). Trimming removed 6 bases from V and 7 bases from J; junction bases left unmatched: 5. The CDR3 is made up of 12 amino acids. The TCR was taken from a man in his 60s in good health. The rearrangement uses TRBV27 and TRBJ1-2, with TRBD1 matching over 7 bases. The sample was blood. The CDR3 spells CASSEGAGGYTF. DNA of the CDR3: TGTGCCAGCAGCGAGGGGGCGGGTGGCTACACCTTC.